The 3 T cell receptor beta chains below come from one sample, sequenced in a study of blood T cell repertoires in COVID-19. The repertoire was sequenced with immunoSEQ multiplex PCR; TCRdb's copy has only in-frame clones and lacks some. The repertoire has around 140,000 clones, roughly four fifths of them found once; the top ten carry about 2.2%. Sample: PBMCs or T cells enriched from blood (not recorded which). The receptors originated from a man aged 40-55 years with acute COVID-19.

The chain joins TRBV5-5 to TRBJ2-7; no definite D call. V was clipped by 3 bases and J by 2 bases, with 3 bases between them. Germline CDR1 is SGHKS and CDR2 is YYEKEE (reference sequence). The CDR3 consists of 11 residues. The CDR3 loop is CASSSTYEQYF. Here the CDR3 DNA reads TGTGCCAGCAGCTCAACCTACGAGCAGTACTTC.

There are many counts of this clone. The rearrangement links TRBV19 to TRBJ2-7; TRBD2 is a possible D gene (5 bases). V was trimmed by 5 bases and J by 2 bases, leaving 10 bases between them. This CDR3 has 13 amino acids. Germline V gene sequence: CDR1 LNHDA, CDR2 SQIVND (reference sequence). Here the CDR3 DNA reads TGTGCCAGTAGTTTTGGACTGGCCTACGAGCAGTACTTC. Translated, it gives CASSFGLAYEQYF. The whole variable domain, remainder taken from reference TRBV19 and TRBJ2-7, is DGGITQSPKYLFRKEGQNVTLSCEQNLNHDAMYWYRQDPGQGLRLIYYSQIVNDFQKGDIAEGYSVSREKKESFPLTVTSAQKNPTAFYLCASSFGLAYEQYFGPGTRLTVT.

This chain uses TRBV24-1 with TRBJ1-1; tentatively, D is TRBD1 (6 bases). Trimming shortened V by 10 bases and J by 1 base, and 15 bases separated the two germline ends. The CDR3 sequence is 14 residues long. The germline V gene encodes CDR1 KGHDR and CDR2 SFDVKD. The CDR3 DNA is TGTGCCACTCGGGGGGGGGCCGGGAACACTGAAGCTTTCTTT. This translates into CATRGGAGNTEAFF.